The rows below give T cell receptor beta chains drawn from one sample of a study of vaccination and CD4 T cells after COVID-19. One entry per CDR3 protein results from TCRdb running MiXCR on the PCR reads. This table holds fewer than 15,000 distinct CDR3 sequences, over 30% found once. These receptors' targets are unknown. Input material: cultured CD4+ T cells from blood. The receptors shown here come from a human donor with COVID-19. CDR3s include the opening cysteine and the closing phenylalanine or tryptophan. The order of the fields is D gene, clone size, J gene, V gene, CDR3 protein, CDR3 DNA. A D gene is named only where the DNA matches it firmly. Clone size is given for some rows only: seen once, a few or many times, or a class if the clone is expanded.

D gene: NA
clone size: NA
J gene: TRBJ1-3
V gene: TRBV7-3
CDR3 protein: CASSPMGTASGNTIYF
CDR3 DNA: TGTGCCAGCAGCCCCATGGGGACCGCCTCTGGAAACACCATATATTTT

D gene: TRBD1
clone size: few
J gene: TRBJ1-6
V gene: TRBV19
CDR3 protein: CASSINRGDSPLHF
CDR3 DNA: TGTGCCAGTAGTATTAACAGGGGTGATTCACCCCTCCACTTT

D gene: NA
clone size: few
J gene: TRBJ2-2
V gene: TRBV11-3
CDR3 protein: CASSSGTGNTGELFF
CDR3 DNA: TGTGCCAGCAGCTCCGGGACCGGCAACACCGGGGAGCTGTTTTTT

D gene: NA
clone size: NA
J gene: TRBJ2-3
V gene: TRBV7-9
CDR3 protein: CASSPHLGALTDTQYF
CDR3 DNA: TGTGCCAGCAGCCCCCATCTGGGGGCCCTCACAGATACGCAGTATTTT

D gene: TRBD1
clone size: NA
J gene: TRBJ1-1
V gene: TRBV12-3/TRBV12-4
CDR3 protein: CASSPRSGGSAEAFF
CDR3 DNA: TGTGCCAGCAGCCCTCGATCAGGGGGAAGTGCTGAAGCTTTCTTT

D gene: NA
clone size: few
J gene: TRBJ1-3
V gene: TRBV6-5
CDR3 protein: CASSYFGAGNTIYF
CDR3 DNA: TGTGCCAGCAGTTACTTTGGAGCTGGAAACACCATATATTTT

D gene: TRBD1
clone size: few
J gene: TRBJ1-2
V gene: TRBV2
CDR3 protein: CASSSRGGNYGYTF
CDR3 DNA: TGTGCCAGCAGTTCGCGAGGGGGCAACTATGGCTACACCTTC

D gene: NA
clone size: NA
J gene: TRBJ1-5
V gene: TRBV11-1
CDR3 protein: CASSFGSDQPQHF
CDR3 DNA: TGTGCCAGCAGCTTTGGGTCGGATCAGCCCCAGCATTTT

D gene: TRBD1
clone size: few
J gene: TRBJ1-4
V gene: TRBV20-1
CDR3 protein: CSASLLGQGSNEKLFF
CDR3 DNA: TGCAGTGCTAGTCTTTTGGGACAGGGATCTAATGAAAAACTGTTTTTT

D gene: NA
clone size: few
J gene: TRBJ1-1
V gene: TRBV5-4
CDR3 protein: CASSGSGRMNTEAFF
CDR3 DNA: TGTGCCAGCAGCGGCTCGGGACGGATGAACACTGAAGCTTTCTTT

D gene: TRBD1
clone size: NA
J gene: TRBJ1-5
V gene: TRBV18
CDR3 protein: CASSGQGGPANQPQHF
CDR3 DNA: TGTGCCAGCTCAGGACAGGGGGGGCCGGCCAATCAGCCCCAGCATTTT

D gene: NA
clone size: few
J gene: TRBJ2-3
V gene: TRBV6-1
CDR3 protein: CASRHSTDTQYF
CDR3 DNA: TGTGCCAGCAGGCATAGCACAGATACGCAGTATTTT

D gene: NA
clone size: few
J gene: TRBJ1-2
V gene: TRBV20-1
CDR3 protein: CSARSKTASYGYTF
CDR3 DNA: TGCAGTGCTAGATCGAAGACGGCAAGCTATGGCTACACCTTC

D gene: NA
clone size: NA
J gene: TRBJ2-3
V gene: TRBV7-2
CDR3 protein: CASSPLDTQYF
CDR3 DNA: TGTGCCAGCAGCCCTCTCGATACGCAGTATTTT

D gene: TRBD1
clone size: NA
J gene: TRBJ1-2
V gene: TRBV6-1
CDR3 protein: CASSDPGQGAFGYTF
CDR3 DNA: TGTGCCAGCAGTGATCCGGGACAGGGGGCTTTTGGCTACACCTTC

D gene: TRBD2
clone size: NA
J gene: TRBJ2-3
V gene: TRBV7-7
CDR3 protein: CASSPTGRYTDTQYF
CDR3 DNA: TGTGCTAGCAGCCCAACCGGGAGGTACACAGATACGCAGTATTTT

D gene: TRBD2
clone size: few
J gene: TRBJ2-5
V gene: TRBV27
CDR3 protein: CASSRSGGDGPWTQYF
CDR3 DNA: TGTGCCAGCAGTCGGAGCGGGGGGGATGGTCCGTGGACCCAGTACTTC

D gene: NA
clone size: few
J gene: TRBJ1-2
V gene: TRBV19
CDR3 protein: CASSIRSSGYTF
CDR3 DNA: TGTGCCAGTAGTATTCGGTCAAGTGGCTACACCTTC

D gene: NA
clone size: NA
J gene: TRBJ1-2
V gene: TRBV9
CDR3 protein: CASTELATSNYGYTF
CDR3 DNA: TGTGCCAGCACCGAGTTGGCTACCTCTAACTATGGCTACACCTTC

D gene: TRBD2
clone size: NA
J gene: TRBJ2-6
V gene: TRBV15
CDR3 protein: CATSRGLAGRSGANVLTF
CDR3 DNA: TGTGCCACCAGCAGAGGCCTAGCGGGTCGCTCTGGGGCCAACGTCCTGACTTTC

D gene: NA
clone size: few
J gene: TRBJ2-7
V gene: TRBV28
CDR3 protein: CASSQAVPSYEQYF
CDR3 DNA: TGTGCCAGCAGTCAGGCAGTTCCGTCCTACGAGCAGTACTTC

D gene: NA
clone size: NA
J gene: TRBJ1-6
V gene: TRBV2
CDR3 protein: CASRGWDTVNSPLHF
CDR3 DNA: TGTGCCAGCAGAGGATGGGACACCGTTAATTCACCCCTCCACTTT

D gene: TRBD1
clone size: few
J gene: TRBJ1-5
V gene: TRBV2
CDR3 protein: CASSARDRGNQPQHF
CDR3 DNA: TGTGCCAGCAGTGCACGGGACAGGGGCAATCAGCCCCAGCATTTT

D gene: NA
clone size: NA
J gene: TRBJ1-2
V gene: TRBV29-1
CDR3 protein: CSVEDRGGNSGYTF
CDR3 DNA: TGCAGCGTTGAAGATCGGGGCGGAAACTCGGGCTACACCTTC

D gene: TRBD2
clone size: NA
J gene: TRBJ2-1
V gene: TRBV7-2
CDR3 protein: CASSRSGEAYNEQFF
CDR3 DNA: TGTGCCAGCAGCCGGAGCGGGGAGGCCTACAATGAGCAGTTCTTC

D gene: NA
clone size: NA
J gene: TRBJ2-1
V gene: TRBV20-1
CDR3 protein: CSARTLGGPQFF
CDR3 DNA: TGCAGTGCTAGAACCCTAGGGGGACCGCAGTTCTTC

D gene: TRBD2
clone size: NA
J gene: TRBJ2-1
V gene: TRBV7-2
CDR3 protein: CASSFLTGTSGYNEQFF
CDR3 DNA: TGTGCCAGCAGCTTCCTAACCGGGACTAGCGGGTACAATGAGCAGTTCTTC

D gene: NA
clone size: few
J gene: TRBJ2-5
V gene: TRBV20-1
CDR3 protein: CSARDPSAGGPYQETQYF
CDR3 DNA: TGCAGTGCTAGGGACCCCTCAGCCGGGGGACCGTACCAAGAGACCCAGTACTTC

D gene: NA
clone size: few
J gene: TRBJ1-1
V gene: TRBV7-6
CDR3 protein: CASSLRDTEAFF
CDR3 DNA: TGTGCCAGCAGCTTAAGGGACACTGAAGCTTTCTTT

D gene: NA
clone size: few
J gene: TRBJ2-7
V gene: TRBV7-3
CDR3 protein: CASSSLPGTIYEQYF
CDR3 DNA: TGTGCCAGCAGCTCCTTACCCGGTACCATCTACGAGCAGTACTTC

D gene: NA
clone size: few
J gene: TRBJ1-6
V gene: TRBV28
CDR3 protein: CASSTRTGGRSLHF
CDR3 DNA: TGTGCCAGCAGTACCCGCACGGGGGGACGGTCCCTCCACTTT

D gene: NA
clone size: few
J gene: TRBJ1-2
V gene: TRBV5-6
CDR3 protein: CASSTGRNYGYTF
CDR3 DNA: TGTGCCAGCAGCACCGGACGGAACTATGGCTACACCTTC

D gene: TRBD2
clone size: few
J gene: TRBJ2-2
V gene: TRBV6-1
CDR3 protein: CASSPKASGNTGELFF
CDR3 DNA: TGTGCCAGCAGCCCCAAGGCTAGCGGAAACACCGGGGAGCTGTTTTTT

D gene: TRBD2
clone size: NA
J gene: TRBJ2-1
V gene: TRBV12-3/TRBV12-4
CDR3 protein: CASRTFRDYQQFF
CDR3 DNA: TGTGCCAGCCGAACCTTCCGGGACTACCAGCAGTTCTTC

D gene: TRBD1
clone size: few
J gene: TRBJ1-2
V gene: TRBV28
CDR3 protein: CASKGTGRNGYTF
CDR3 DNA: TGTGCCAGCAAAGGGACAGGGAGGAATGGCTACACCTTC

D gene: NA
clone size: NA
J gene: TRBJ1-2
V gene: TRBV5-4
CDR3 protein: CASSPQANYGYTF
CDR3 DNA: TGTGCCAGCAGCCCTCAAGCTAACTATGGCTACACCTTC

D gene: NA
clone size: NA
J gene: TRBJ2-2
V gene: TRBV7-6
CDR3 protein: CASSTSNTGELFF
CDR3 DNA: TGTGCCAGCAGCACCTCTAACACCGGGGAGCTGTTTTTT

D gene: NA
clone size: NA
J gene: TRBJ2-7
V gene: TRBV6-1
CDR3 protein: CASNSPENEQYF
CDR3 DNA: TGTGCCAGCAATTCCCCCGAGAACGAGCAGTACTTC

D gene: NA
clone size: medium-sized
J gene: TRBJ1-2
V gene: TRBV9
CDR3 protein: CASTSDYGYTF
CDR3 DNA: TGTGCCAGCACGAGCGATTATGGCTACACCTTC

D gene: TRBD1
clone size: NA
J gene: TRBJ1-3
V gene: TRBV20-1
CDR3 protein: CSALDRGSGNTIYF
CDR3 DNA: TGCAGTGCCCTGGACAGGGGGTCAGGAAACACCATATATTTT

D gene: TRBD2
clone size: NA
J gene: TRBJ2-7
V gene: TRBV20-1
CDR3 protein: CSATLSGGEQYF
CDR3 DNA: TGCAGTGCTACTCTTAGCGGGGGCGAGCAGTACTTC

D gene: TRBD1
clone size: few
J gene: TRBJ1-1
V gene: TRBV5-4
CDR3 protein: CASSLRTGNSEAFF
CDR3 DNA: TGTGCCAGCAGCTTGAGGACAGGGAACTCTGAAGCTTTCTTT

D gene: NA
clone size: few
J gene: TRBJ1-1
V gene: TRBV15
CDR3 protein: CATRPKLTEMNTEAFF
CDR3 DNA: TGTGCCACCAGACCGAAACTTACGGAAATGAACACTGAAGCTTTCTTT